This T cell receptor (beta chain) appears in the sequencing data of a study of shared clonotypes between healthy human individuals (TCRdb year 2020). About the full investigation: A few men and a couple of women, aged 18 to 49 years, made up the cohort. Different laboratories and diverse techniques were used to prepare libraries and sequence TCR repertoires, to increase sequencing depth and limit assay-specific biases. For each donor, three plates each were used for CD4 naive and CD4 memory, two plates were used for CD8 naive, and one plate was used for CD8 memory. Leukapheresis yielded between about 0.8 and 8.9 billion PBMCs per donor. To estimate repertoire size and how much clonotypes are shared between individuals, the study performed deep sequencing of blood TCR repertoires from 4 to 6 healthy adults. Results the study describes overall, beyond this receptor: The genetic and exposure-history diversity represented was limited by the small number of donors. Larger estimated clonotype richness was generally found for naive subsets than for memory subsets. Even with the large sequencing depth, rarefaction of the sorted-subset datasets indicated that sequencing was incomplete. Sharing across several donors was observed for about 5% of naive CD4, less than 4% of naive CD8, over 2% of memory CD4, and around 0.42% of memory CD8 clonotypes. Sampling was restricted to blood, and TCR repertoires in tissue are likely to differ from TCR repertoires in blood. Pairwise subsampling led to the expectation that sequencing depth would affect the degree of clonotype sharing among donors. Higher generation probabilities were observed for clonotypes shared by all four sorted-subset donors than for non-shared clonotypes.

TCR CDR3 regions were amplified from genomic DNA by multiplex PCR using the deep immunoSEQ assay. Genomic DNA extracted from each cell subset was distributed evenly over all wells of several immunoSEQ 96-well plates, and each plate served as one replicate. For sorted subsets, around 0.2 ug of genomic DNA, equivalent to some 30,000 T cell genomes, went into each replicate PCR. Purified libraries were measured with a Qubit 3.0 fluorometer, size-checked on a Bioanalyzer 2100, and measured again with the KAPA Library Quantification kit. Every immunoSEQ 96-well plate was sequenced on a dedicated single-read 150-cycle Illumina NextSeq 550 flow cell. Per the original workflow: Because only junctional sequences without quality scores were contained in the immunoSEQ output, filtering matching that applied to full-length reads could not be performed. Sequences were annotated with PyIR, a Python wrapper for IgBLAST v1.9, and V/J genes and CDR3 were assigned using IMGT germline references. Reads with weak V/J assignments (E-value above 1e-6), missing CDR3, stop codons, out-of-frame junctions, or ambiguous translated residues were removed. V3J clonotypes were defined as sequences sharing an identical inferred V gene, J gene, and CDR3 amino acid sequence. Percentage overlap between repertoires was calculated by dividing the number of shared unique clonotypes by the size of the smaller repertoire. Richness of each repertoire was evaluated using RTK rarefaction, the Chao1 estimator, and Recon v2.1 estimates of unobserved clonotypes. Generation probabilities were computed with OLGA for all TCRbeta clonotypes obtained by the gDNA method from four donors. The table was pulled from immuneACCESS by TCRdb, which kept in-frame rearrangements only. Such tables lose some clones; where checked, under half of the loss comes from unresolved V genes, and the rest has no known cause. V, J and clone size are those of that table, while D and trimming were read from the DNA. The sample records roughly 500,000 clones, 96% of which are singletons. The leading ten clones occupy under 0.06% of the sample.

The donors were healthy, HIV-negative adults who had no recently reported acute infections or vaccinations. Only Caucasian adults living in Nashville, Tennessee, USA were represented among the donors. CD4+ T cells were enriched by magnetic negative selection; naive cells were then positively selected on CD45RA, and the negative fraction formed the memory subset. Blood was obtained by leukapheresis, after which PBMCs were separated by Ficoll-Histopaque density gradient centrifugation and cryopreserved in liquid nitrogen vapor phase. Analytical flow cytometry was used to check the purity and quantity of every magnetically sorted T cell population. Each sorted fraction had its genomic DNA isolated and then quantified by UV absorbance on a Nanodrop 2000c. A word on this clone: Its specific antigen is unknown. The input lacks base qualities; no much larger clone sits a single base away.

The V end loses 2 bases and the J end loses 4 bases, and a stretch of 11 bases separates them. The CDR3 sequence holds 14 residues, the cysteine and phenylalanine included. The sequence is cut down to CDR3 DNA, 42 bases in frame from base 1. CDR1 and CDR2 are drawn from the germline V gene: MDHEN, SYDVKM. Input material: naive CD4+ T cells sorted from blood. The label giving this sample's cell subset or site can be read as: CD45RA+ positively selected. This chain joins TRBV28 to TRBJ1-2; a confident D gene designation cannot be given. The receptor was derived from a woman aged 30 to 39 in good health. The nucleotide sequence reads as follows: TGTGCCAGCAGTTTAGGTGGGGTATCCTATGGCTACACCTTC. Protein translation: CASSLGGVSYGYTF.